The 16 T cell receptor beta chains presented below share a single source sample, sequenced in a study of blood T cell repertoires in COVID-19. Repertoires were generated with immunoSEQ multiplex PCR, while TCRdb's copy carries only in-frame clones and drops some. The data contain 130,000 or so clones, about three quarters of them singletons. The material sequenced was peripheral blood. All receptors derive from a man aged 50 to 60 with acute or convalescent COVID-19.

The V gene is TRBV5-1, the J gene TRBJ2-1, with 14 bases matching TRBD2. V shed 5 bases, J shed 0 bases, and the junction held 1 base outside the gene matches. The germline gives CDR1 SGHRS, CDR2 YFSETQ. The CDR3 consists of 16 residues. This CDR3 reads CASRGLAGASYNEQFF. In DNA form, the CDR3 reads TGCGCCAGCAGGGGACTAGCGGGGGCCTCCTACAATGAGCAGTTCTTC.

The sample holds many counts of this clone. The chain has TRBV19 and TRBJ2-1, with a tentative D call TRBD1 (5 bases). The germline CDR1 and CDR2 sequences are LNHDA and SQIVND (reference sequence). V shed 0 bases and J shed 8 bases, with 8 bases lying between them. This CDR3 region has 13 residues. The CDR3 sequence is CASSIESGYEQFF. CDR3 nucleotides: TGTGCCAGTAGTATAGAATCAGGGTATGAGCAGTTCTTC.

V usage is TRBV5-4 and J usage is TRBJ2-7; D perhaps matches TRBD1 (5 bases). The V end lost 0 bases, the J end lost 7 bases, and 11 bases lay between the germline ends. CDR1 is SGHNT and CDR2 is YYREEE in the germline V gene (reference sequence). The length of the CDR3 is 13 residues. CDR3 sequence reads: CASSLEGLREQYV. In DNA, the CDR3 is TGTGCCAGCAGCTTGGAGGGGTTGCGGGAGCAGTACGTC.

The chain couples TRBV11-2 to TRBJ1-4; 8 bases fit TRBD1. Germline CDR1 SGHAT, CDR2 FQNNGV. The trim removed 6 bases at V and 1 base at J, leaving 7 bases unmatched. The CDR3 length is 16 residues. The CDR3 is CASRRLRGRTNEKLFF. CDR3 sequence (DNA): TGTGCCAGCAGGCGGCTCAGGGGGCGAACTAATGAAAAACTGTTTTTT. The full variable domain, with the rest looked up from reference TRBV11-2 and TRBJ1-4, is EAGVAQSPRYKIIEKRQSVAFWCNPISGHATLYWYQQILGQGPKLLIQFQNNGVVDDSQLPKDRFSAERLKGVDSTLKIQPAKLEDSAVYLCASRRLRGRTNEKLFFGSGTQLSVL.

The chain employs TRBV5-1 and TRBJ1-1; D might be TRBD1 (5 bases). V lost 5 bases and J 7 bases, leaving 15 bases between the germline ends. This CDR3 has 13 amino acids. Looked up from germline, CDR1 is SGHRS and CDR2 is YFSETQ. CDR3 in DNA: TGCGCCAGCAGGCCGTCGTTGGGACTTGAAGCTTTCTTT. It specifies CASRPSLGLEAFF. The full variable domain, in which reference TRBV5-1 and TRBJ1-1 provide the parts outside the CDR3, is KAGVTQTPRYLIKTRGQQVTLSCSPISGHRSVSWYQQTPGQGLQFLFEYFSETQRNKGNFPGRFSGRQFSNSRSEMNVSTLELGDSALYLCASRPSLGLEAFFGQGTRLTVV.

The chain carries TRBV11-3 and TRBJ2-6, with unresolved D. The CDR3 totals 18 residues. With 1 base removed from V and 0 bases from J, the gap between germline ends came to 13 bases. Germline V gene data show CDR1 as SGHNT and CDR2 as YENEEA. In nucleotides, the CDR3 is TGTGCCAGCAGCTTAGGAGGAGTATCATCCTCTGGGGCCAACGTCCTGACTTTC. Residues: CASSLGGVSSSGANVLTF.

This rearrangement joins TRBV5-1 to TRBJ2-3; 9 nucleotides line up with TRBD2. Germline lookup yields CDR1 SGHRS and CDR2 YFSETQ. Trimming at V came to 0 bases and at J to 0 bases, leaving 8 bases not matched to a gene. The CDR3 consists of 18 residues. The CDR3 protein is CASSLGLAGVSSTDTQYF. The CDR3 nucleotides are TGCGCCAGCAGCTTGGGATTAGCGGGGGTTTCTAGCACAGATACGCAGTATTTT. The full variable domain, with the rest looked up from reference TRBV5-1 and TRBJ2-3, is KAGVTQTPRYLIKTRGQQVTLSCSPISGHRSVSWYQQTPGQGLQFLFEYFSETQRNKGNFPGRFSGRQFSNSRSEMNVSTLELGDSALYLCASSLGLAGVSSTDTQYFGPGTRLTVL.

The chain has TRBV5-1 and TRBJ2-3, with D perhaps TRBD2 (7 bases). The CDR3 length is 15 residues. Trimming left V 4 bases short and J 4 bases short, with 16 bases between. Germline assignment: CDR1 SGHRS and CDR2 YFSETQ. CDR3 sequence reads: CASSRGGASADTQYF. The CDR3 DNA follows: TGCGCCAGCAGCAGAGGGGGGGCCAGCGCAGATACGCAGTATTTT.

The chain has TRBV11-2 and TRBJ1-6; TRBD1 is a possible D gene (5 bases). Trimming took off 6 bases at V and 7 bases at J, with 13 bases between the two ends. Germline V gene lookup returns CDR1 SGHAT and CDR2 FQNNGV. The CDR3 spans 14 residues. In nucleotides, the CDR3 is TGTGCCAGCAGTGCGGACATCGGGAATTCACCCCTCCACTTT. This gives the protein CASSADIGNSPLHF.

The chain employs TRBV4-1 and TRBJ2-3; no definite D call. The CDR3 has 14 amino acids. Trimming pared 1 base from V and 0 bases from J, leaving 5 bases between. The germline V gene has CDR1 MGHRA and CDR2 YSYEKL. This chain's CDR3 is CASSQGTSTDTQYF. CDR3 DNA sequence: TGCGCCAGCAGCCAAGGCACTAGCACAGATACGCAGTATTTT.

This chain links TRBV7-8 with TRBJ1-5; D unclear. Trimming removed 3 bases at V and 6 bases at J, with 9 bases between. Germline-derived CDR1 and CDR2 are SGHVS and FQNEAQ. The CDR3 consists of 13 residues. The CDR3 loop reads CASSFGERQPQHF. CDR3 sequence (DNA): TGTGCCAGCAGCTTCGGGGAGCGTCAGCCCCAGCATTTT.

The J gene is TRBJ1-2, the V gene TRBV19, with 10 bases identical to TRBD1. J gave up 6 bases and V 5 bases, and 9 bases lay outside the gene matches. Germline V gene data show CDR1 as LNHDA and CDR2 as SQIVND (reference sequence). This CDR3 has 15 amino acids. The CDR3: CASSPRQGAKDGYTF. The CDR3 bases are TGTGCCAGTAGTCCGCGACAGGGGGCAAAGGATGGCTACACCTTC.

V is TRBV5-6 and J is TRBJ1-2; perhaps TRBD1 as D (6 bases). Trimming removed 4 bases from V and 4 bases from J, with 23 bases in between. The CDR3 runs to 17 residues. Germline CDR1 and CDR2: SGHDT and YYEEEE. CDR3: CASSPQSGGAQIYGYTF. CDR3 sequence (DNA): TGTGCCAGCAGCCCTCAGAGTGGGGGGGCGCAGATCTATGGCTACACCTTC.

This chain joins TRBV28 and TRBJ1-4; D unclear. The CDR3 runs 14 residues. V lost 6 bases and J lost 1, with 9 bases in between. The V gene's germline CDR1 is MDHEN and CDR2 SYDVKM. The CDR3 is CASSYGQTNEKLFF. The CDR3 DNA reads as TGTGCCAGCAGCTATGGGCAAACTAATGAAAAACTGTTTTTT. Supplemented by reference TRBV28 and TRBJ1-4, the full variable domain reads DVKVTQSSRYLVKRTGEKVFLECVQDMDHENMFWYRQDPGLGLRLIYFSYDVKMKEKGDIPEGYSVSREKKERFSLILESASTNQTSMYLCASSYGQTNEKLFFGSGTQLSVL.

The chain couples TRBV5-1 to TRBJ1-1; D gene uncertain. The CDR3 is 20 residues long. Per germline, CDR1 SGHRS and CDR2 YFSETQ. The V end lost 0 bases, the J end lost 0 bases, and 24 bases lay between the germline ends. The CDR3 sequence: CASSLGHRPSARSLNTEAFF. In DNA form, the CDR3 reads TGCGCCAGCAGCTTGGGCCACAGACCTTCGGCCCGATCCTTGAACACTGAAGCTTTCTTT.

The rearrangement uses TRBV11-2 and TRBJ1-2; D gene unclear. Germline V gene sequence: CDR1 SGHAT, CDR2 FQNNGV. With 5 bases removed from V and 2 bases from J, the gap between germline ends came to 12 bases. This CDR3 is 14 amino acids long. The CDR3 DNA sequence: TGTGCCAGCAGCCCGACGGGGAGGAACTATGGCTACACCTTC. Translation: CASSPTGRNYGYTF.